The clone carrying this T cell receptor (beta chain) was observed a handful of times. The antigen remains unidentified. This record belongs to a study of Ad26.COV2.S vaccination and SARS-CoV-2 variants. CDR3 length: 13 amino acids. V shed 2 bases and J shed 8 bases, with 12 bases lying between them. CDR1 and CDR2 (germline): MNHEY, SVGAGI. Treatment here: over 15 received Ad26.COV2.S at low or high dose, single or two shots; about five received placebo; per-sample allocation not given. The samples were gathered on day 63 after the first injection of vaccine or placebo. This adult donor, from Boston, was 18-55 years old. General study findings and limits: Reported post-vaccination CD8+ and CD4+ T cell responses to spike showed substantial breadth.

Measured with immunoSEQ multiplex PCR; TCRdb has only the in-frame clones, and not every one. The table includes around 270,000 clones, about 83% detected once. The V and J genes are TRBV6-5 and TRBJ1-2; D is possibly TRBD1 (5 bases). The clonotype was recovered from a person between 18 and 65 years old who received the Ad26.COV2.S COVID-19 vaccine or a placebo. The sample in question was peripheral blood, obtained in a trial of Ad26.COV2.S vaccine versus placebo. The CDR3 is CASSYHQGRGYTF. For the CDR3, the DNA is TGTGCCAGCAGTTACCATCAGGGTCGGGGCTACACCTTC.